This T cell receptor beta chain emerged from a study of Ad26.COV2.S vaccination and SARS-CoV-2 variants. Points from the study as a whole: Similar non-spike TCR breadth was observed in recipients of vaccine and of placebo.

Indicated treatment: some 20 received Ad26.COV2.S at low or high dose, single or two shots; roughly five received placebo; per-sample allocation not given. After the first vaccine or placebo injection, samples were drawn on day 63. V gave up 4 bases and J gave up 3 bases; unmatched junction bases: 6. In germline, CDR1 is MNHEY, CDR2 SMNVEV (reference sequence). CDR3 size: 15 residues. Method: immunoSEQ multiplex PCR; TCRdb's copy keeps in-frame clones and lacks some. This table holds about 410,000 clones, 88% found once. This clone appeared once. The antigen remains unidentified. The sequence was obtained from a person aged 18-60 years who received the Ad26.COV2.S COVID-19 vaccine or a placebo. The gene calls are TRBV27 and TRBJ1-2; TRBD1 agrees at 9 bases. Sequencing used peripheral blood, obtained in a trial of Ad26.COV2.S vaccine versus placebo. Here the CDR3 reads CASSWDREDYYGYTF. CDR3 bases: TGTGCCAGCAGTTGGGACAGGGAAGACTACTATGGCTACACCTTC.